The 24 T cell receptor beta chains below all came from one sample that was sequenced in a study of tumor-infiltrating lymphocytes in localized non-small cell lung cancer. Clones were sequenced by immunoSEQ multiplex PCR, and TCRdb holds only the in-frame ones, with some missing. This table has more than 7,500 clones, approximately 80% appearing once. Input material: uninvolved lung tissue not adjacent to the tumor. All receptors come from a human donor with non-small cell lung cancer.

This chain links TRBV30 with TRBJ1-4; unclear D gene. Trimming removed 0 bases from V and 8 bases from J, with 1 base in between. Per germline, CDR1 GTSNPN and CDR2 SVGIG (reference sequence). This CDR3 region has 10 residues. As DNA, the CDR3 is TGTGCCTGGAGTGTCGAAAAACTGTTTTTT. It translates to CAWSVEKLFF.

On this clone: At the DNA level, this CDR3 is encoded by other sequences in the same sample as well. The chain uses TRBV7-2 and TRBJ2-7; D gene unclear. The CDR3 is 12 amino acids. Trimming shortened V by 3 bases and J by 7 bases, and 10 bases separated the two germline ends. Germline V gene sequence: CDR1 SGHTA, CDR2 FQGNSA. CDR3 amino acids: CASSLGIGEQYF. In DNA form, the CDR3 reads TGTGCCAGCAGCTTGGGGATCGGGGAGCAGTACTTC.

The V gene is TRBV14, the J gene TRBJ1-2; TRBD1 aligns across 10 bases. The CDR3 is made up of 13 amino acids. CDR1 and CDR2 (germline): SGHDN, FVKESK. The J segment lost 8 bases and the V segment lost 6 bases, leaving 6 bases of the junction unmatched. The DNA of the CDR3 is TGTGCCAGCAGTTCCGGGACAGGGGTAGGCTACACCTTC. It yields the protein CASSSGTGVGYTF.

In DNA form, the CDR3 reads TGTGCCAGCAGCGTCCGGGACAGGGGCTCTGAAGCTTTCTTT. Translated, it gives CASSVRDRGSEAFF. The J gene is TRBJ1-1, the V gene TRBV11-1, with TRBD1 matching over 10 bases. J was trimmed by 6 bases and V by 5 bases; bases with no gene match: 6. The CDR3 is made up of 14 amino acids. Per the germline V gene, CDR1 is SGHAT and CDR2 is FQDESV (reference sequence).

CDR3 nucleotide sequence: TGTGCCAGCAGCCGGGCGCAGGAACCTAACTATGGCTACACCTTC. This sequence encodes CASSRAQEPNYGYTF. The genes are TRBV7-2 and TRBJ1-2; no clear D. Trimming removed 5 bases at V and 0 bases at J, with 13 bases between. This CDR3 spans 15 amino acids. In germline, CDR1 is SGHTA, CDR2 FQGNSA. The variable domain in full, completed from reference TRBV7-2 and TRBJ1-2, reads GAGVSQSPSNKVTEKGKDVELRCDPISGHTALYWYRQSLGQGLEFLIYFQGNSAPDKSGLPSDRFSAERTGGSVSTLTIQRTQQEDSAVYLCASSRAQEPNYGYTFGSGTRLTVV.

In its sample, this clone was seen once. The chain carries TRBV20-1 and TRBJ2-7; no reliable D call. CDR3 length: 11 residues. V was cut by 2 bases and J by 6 bases, with 8 bases left in between. Germline values: CDR1 DFQATT, CDR2 SNEGSKA (reference sequence). The CDR3 region has the DNA TGCAGTGCTAGATACGACACCGAGCAGTACTTC. Amino acids: CSARYDTEQYF.

This clone was seen a handful of times. The chain has TRBV6-5 and TRBJ2-7, with 7 bases aligning to TRBD1. The CDR3 has 13 residues. Per germline, CDR1 MNHEY and CDR2 SVGAGI. The trim removed 3 bases at V and 3 bases at J, leaving 2 bases unmatched. This chain's CDR3 is CASSYGTDYEQYF. CDR3 bases: TGTGCCAGCAGTTATGGGACAGACTACGAGCAGTACTTC.

This clone occurred a few times. The V gene is TRBV7-3, the J gene TRBJ1-1, with no clear D. The CDR3 has 13 residues. Germline assignment: CDR1 SGHTA and CDR2 FQGTGA. Trimming removed 6 bases at V and 5 bases at J, with 13 bases between. Here the CDR3 reads CASSSEPGTEAFF. The CDR3 bases are TGTGCCAGCAGTTCCGAACCCGGGACTGAAGCTTTCTTT.

This chain links TRBV30 with TRBJ2-2; D ambiguous. This CDR3 region has 15 residues. The V gene's germline CDR1 is GTSNPN and CDR2 SVGIG (reference sequence). Trimming left V 0 bases short and J 7 bases short, with 15 bases between. The CDR3 DNA is TGTGCCTGGAGTGTAGGGTGGGCCCTCGGCGGGGAGCTGTTTTTT. It codes for CAWSVGWALGGELFF.

J is TRBJ2-7 and V is TRBV25-1, with 7 nucleotides matching TRBD1. Germline lookup yields CDR1 MGHDK and CDR2 SYGVNS. The CDR3 extends over 16 amino acids. V dropped 1 base and J dropped 0; count of bases not matched to a gene: 6. CDR3 nucleotides: TGTGCCAGCAGTGAATCCTTTGGACAGGCCTCCTACGAGCAGTACTTC. It encodes CASSESFGQASYEQYF.

The rearrangement joins TRBV7-2 to TRBJ1-2, with D perhaps TRBD1 (5 bases). The CDR3 extends over 14 amino acids. CDR1 and CDR2 (germline): SGHTA, FQGNSA. Trimming left V 5 bases short and J 4 bases short, with 14 bases between. This CDR3 reads CASSPGDGTYGYTF. As DNA, the CDR3 is TGTGCCAGCAGCCCGGGGGACGGGACCTATGGCTACACCTTC.

The CDR3: CASTSRATSGANVLTF. DNA of the CDR3: TGTGCCAGCACCTCCCGGGCCACCTCTGGGGCCAACGTCCTGACTTTC. The rearrangement links TRBV27 to TRBJ2-6; no firm D call. Germline loops: CDR1 MNHEY, CDR2 SMNVEV (reference sequence). The CDR3 loop spans 16 amino acids. Deletions cut 7 bases from V and 0 bases from J, with 13 bases between.

CDR3 sequence reads: CASGGVQETQYF. DNA for the CDR3: TGTGCCAGCGGCGGCGTCCAAGAGACCCAGTACTTC. V and J are TRBV7-2 and TRBJ2-5, with D unclear. This CDR3 region has 12 residues. Germline V gene data show CDR1 as SGHTA and CDR2 as FQGNSA. The V end lost 8 bases, the J end lost 1 base, and 8 bases lay between the germline ends.

V is TRBV5-1 and J is TRBJ2-3; D may be TRBD2 (7 bases). The CDR3 consists of 15 residues. V lost 7 bases to trimming and J lost 3 bases, with 18 bases between them. CDR1 is SGHRS and CDR2 is YFSETQ in the germline V gene. This CDR3 is CASRLQGGPTDTQYF. CDR3 in DNA: TGCGCCAGCCGTCTACAGGGAGGGCCGACAGATACGCAGTATTTT.

The J gene is TRBJ1-1, the V gene TRBV5-1; D remains ambiguous. V was pared by 4 bases and J by 1 base, with 14 bases between. CDR3 length equals 15 residues. CDR1 and CDR2 (germline): SGHRS, YFSETQ. CDR3 sequence reads: CASSALNMENTEAFF. The CDR3 DNA reads as TGCGCCAGCAGCGCCCTAAACATGGAGAACACTGAAGCTTTCTTT.

The chain joins TRBV30 to TRBJ2-1, with 8 positions matching TRBD2. The CDR3 runs to 15 residues. The germline CDR1 and CDR2 sequences are GTSNPN and SVGIG (reference sequence). The CDR3 nucleotides read TGTGCATCCCAAGGAAGCGGGAGTGGCCTGTATGAGCAGTTCTTC. Protein: CASQGSGSGLYEQFF.

The chain uses TRBV9 and TRBJ1-2; no definite D call. V dropped 7 bases and J dropped 2 bases, with 15 bases sitting between them. The CDR3 length is 14 residues. From germline, CDR1 is SGDLS and CDR2 YYNGEE. CDR3 amino acids: CASDQGSKNYGYTF. The CDR3 coding sequence is TGTGCCAGCGATCAAGGAAGCAAAAACTATGGCTACACCTTC.

The gene calls are TRBV27 and TRBJ2-1, with 14 bases fitting TRBD2. The CDR3 consists of 15 residues. The germline gives CDR1 MNHEY, CDR2 SMNVEV (reference sequence). The V and J ends lost 6 bases and 9 bases, in that order; junction bases with no gene match: 7. Here the CDR3 DNA reads TGTGCCAGCAGACCGGGACTAGCGGGAGTCGGTGAGCAGTTCTTC. This codes for CASRPGLAGVGEQFF.

This chain joins TRBV4-1 and TRBJ2-3; no firm D call. V lost 2 bases to trimming and J lost 4 bases, with 10 bases between them. Germline CDR1 and CDR2: MGHRA and YSYEKL. The CDR3 has 14 residues. CDR3 amino acids: CASSQSARADTQYF. The CDR3, as DNA: TGCGCCAGCAGCCAATCGGCCCGGGCAGATACGCAGTATTTT.

This chain connects TRBV7-2 to TRBJ1-1; tentative D call: TRBD1 (5 bases). The CDR3 contains 14 residues. V lost 5 bases, J lost 0 bases, and 10 bases lay in between. Germline V lookup: CDR1 SGHTA, CDR2 FQGNSA. CDR3 protein: CASSPGPLNTEAFF. Here the CDR3 DNA reads TGTGCCAGCAGCCCGGGACCGTTGAACACTGAAGCTTTCTTT.

The table lists this clone with a count of one. The genes are TRBV6-1 and TRBJ2-7, with a tentative D call TRBD1 (5 bases). V was cut by 1 base and J by 2 bases, with 12 bases left in between. Germline V CDR1 and CDR2: MNHNS, SASEGT. This CDR3 has 15 residues. CDR3: CASSEGSTAPYEQYF. The CDR3 nucleotides are TGTGCCAGCAGTGAAGGGTCGACAGCCCCCTACGAGCAGTACTTC.

The chain recombines TRBV29-1 with TRBJ1-1; D remains ambiguous. This CDR3 has 11 amino acids. The V end lost 6 bases, the J end lost 3 bases, and 8 bases lay between the germline ends. Germline CDR1 SQVTM, CDR2 ANQGSEA. Here the CDR3 reads CSVSRDTEAFF. The CDR3 bases are TGCAGCGTATCGAGGGACACTGAAGCTTTCTTT.

This chain joins TRBV7-6 and TRBJ1-1; TRBD1 might be the D (5 bases). Trimming took off 1 base at V and 2 bases at J, with 11 bases between the two ends. CDR3 size: 15 residues. Germline V CDR1 and CDR2: SGHVS, FNYEAQ. The CDR3 spells CASSLDTGFNTEAFF. CDR3 bases: TGTGCCAGCAGCTTAGACACAGGATTCAACACTGAAGCTTTCTTT.

This clone was counted once. V is TRBV7-3 and J is TRBJ2-3; TRBD2 is a possible D gene (6 bases). The length of the CDR3 is 15 residues. Trimming took off 6 bases at V and 2 bases at J, with 15 bases between the two ends. Germline values: CDR1 SGHTA, CDR2 FQGTGA. The CDR3 region is CASSGDSSPTDTQYF. The CDR3 DNA reads as TGTGCCAGCAGTGGGGACTCGAGCCCCACAGATACGCAGTATTTT.